This TCR beta chain was identified during a study of post-analysis software for immune sequencing data. Across the study: The study covered relapsing-remitting, secondary progressive and progressive-relapsing courses of multiple sclerosis. Study results and caveats: Those with multiple sclerosis, the patient group, showed significantly lower normalized Chao1 diversity than controls. When the samples were clustered directly with F measure, those that had been prepared in the same batch showed strong co-clustering. TRBV5-6, TRBV5-1 and TRBV20-1 belonged to a set of roughly 5 TRBV segments that were more frequent in patients than controls.

V was pared by 4 bases and J by 2 bases, with 12 bases between. This CDR3 is 14 amino acids long. Germline CDR1 and CDR2: ENHRY and SYGVKD. Prepared libraries of TCR beta cDNA carried unique molecular identifiers. In TCRdb, the PCR reads were re-called with MiXCR into one record per CDR3 protein. In the table there are 600,000 to 700,000 distinct CDR3 sequences, around 60% of which are singletons. Of note for this clonotype: Its cognate antigen is unknown.

Input material: blood. The chain employs TRBV10-3 and TRBJ2-7; D is uncertain. This receptor was taken from a girl aged 2 to 10 with multiple sclerosis. CDR3 in DNA: TGTGCCATCAGTGGAAGGAGTGGAGCCTACGAGCAGTACTTC. Translating it yields CAISGRSGAYEQYF.